This T cell receptor (beta chain) was identified in a study of response to subunit inactivated influenza vaccine. Whole-study results and caveats: Each seasonal flu vaccination may recruit only limited new T cells, authors suggested.

This clonotype has a handful of counts. What it binds is not known. TCRdb reprocessed the RT-PCR reads with MiXCR, giving one entry per CDR3 protein. Among hundreds of thousands of distinct CDR3 sequences listed, less than 15% were seen once. The CDR3 has 17 amino acids. Germline assignment: CDR1 MNHEY and CDR2 SVGEGT. Trimming at V came to 5 bases and at J to 3 bases, leaving 12 bases not matched to a gene. This specimen consisted of PBMCs from blood, obtained 14 days before vaccination. This receptor was identified in a man aged 50 to 60 who received an inactivated influenza vaccine. This sequence joins TRBV6-2 or TRBV6-3 and TRBJ2-3; 9 nucleotides line up with TRBD2. CDR3 protein: CASSPKTSGRATDTQYF. The CDR3 DNA sequence: TGTGCCAGCAGTCCCAAGACTAGCGGCCGGGCTACAGATACGCAGTATTTT.